This T cell receptor beta chain was recorded in a study of T cell changes during pregnancy in multiple sclerosis. CDR3 length equals 16 residues. Trimming cost V 8 bases and J 0 bases; bases outside gene matches: 15. CDR1 SQVTM and CDR2 ANQGSEA come from the germline V gene. Clones were sequenced by immunoSEQ multiplex PCR, and TCRdb holds only the in-frame ones, with some missing. The sample lists 95,000 to 100,000 clones, around 90% occurring once. The chain recombines TRBV29-1 with TRBJ1-2; 7 nucleotides agree with TRBD1. This sequence was found in a female donor with multiple sclerosis, enrolled in a pregnancy study. This specimen was peripheral blood, taken in the second trimester of pregnancy. The CDR3 is CSTYGTALQANYGYTF. The CDR3 DNA follows: TGCAGCACATATGGGACAGCACTCCAAGCTAACTATGGCTACACCTTC.